Below, one T cell receptor (beta chain) is given with its context. Its target is not known. Generated by immunoSEQ multiplex PCR, the TCRdb table keeps only in-frame clones and is missing some. This table has some 350,000 clones, around 84% appearing once. This entry belongs to a study of Ad26.COV2.S vaccination and SARS-CoV-2 variants. Study-level results: Similar non-spike TCR breadth was seen in vaccine and placebo recipients.

Treatment defined: around 19 received Ad26.COV2.S at low or high dose, single or two shots; about five received placebo; per-sample allocation not given. Sampling was done on day 63 after the first vaccine or placebo injection. Expression of Wuhan-strain SARS-CoV-2 spike came from the Ad26 vector that formed the vaccine. The CDR3 is 15 amino acids. CDR1 MGHRA and CDR2 YSYEKL come from the germline V gene. J was trimmed by 2 bases and V by 1 base; bases with no gene match: 2. The source was peripheral blood, collected in a trial of Ad26.COV2.S vaccine versus placebo. The chain is built from TRBV4-1 and TRBJ2-7, with TRBD1 identical over 10 bases. The receptor comes from a person aged 18 to 59 who received the Ad26.COV2.S COVID-19 vaccine or a placebo. Written as DNA, the CDR3 is TGCGCCAGCAGCCAAGGGACAGGGGGGACCTACGAGCAGTACTTC. The encoded protein is CASSQGTGGTYEQYF.